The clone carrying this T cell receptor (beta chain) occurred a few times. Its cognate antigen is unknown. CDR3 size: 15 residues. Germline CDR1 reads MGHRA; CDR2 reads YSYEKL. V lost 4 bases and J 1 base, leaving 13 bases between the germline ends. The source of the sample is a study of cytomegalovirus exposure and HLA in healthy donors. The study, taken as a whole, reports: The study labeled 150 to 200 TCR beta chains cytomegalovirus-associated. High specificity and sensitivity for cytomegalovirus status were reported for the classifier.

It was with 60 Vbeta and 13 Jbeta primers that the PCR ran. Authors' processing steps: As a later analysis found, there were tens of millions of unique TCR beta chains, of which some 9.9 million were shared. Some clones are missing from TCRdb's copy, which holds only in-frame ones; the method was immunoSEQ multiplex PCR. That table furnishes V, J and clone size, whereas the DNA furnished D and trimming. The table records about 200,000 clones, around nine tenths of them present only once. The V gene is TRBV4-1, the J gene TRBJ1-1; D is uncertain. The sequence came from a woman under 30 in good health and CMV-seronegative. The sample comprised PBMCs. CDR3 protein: CASSPTPRGNTEAFF. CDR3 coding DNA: TGCGCCAGCAGCCCAACGCCGAGAGGGAACACTGAAGCTTTCTTT.